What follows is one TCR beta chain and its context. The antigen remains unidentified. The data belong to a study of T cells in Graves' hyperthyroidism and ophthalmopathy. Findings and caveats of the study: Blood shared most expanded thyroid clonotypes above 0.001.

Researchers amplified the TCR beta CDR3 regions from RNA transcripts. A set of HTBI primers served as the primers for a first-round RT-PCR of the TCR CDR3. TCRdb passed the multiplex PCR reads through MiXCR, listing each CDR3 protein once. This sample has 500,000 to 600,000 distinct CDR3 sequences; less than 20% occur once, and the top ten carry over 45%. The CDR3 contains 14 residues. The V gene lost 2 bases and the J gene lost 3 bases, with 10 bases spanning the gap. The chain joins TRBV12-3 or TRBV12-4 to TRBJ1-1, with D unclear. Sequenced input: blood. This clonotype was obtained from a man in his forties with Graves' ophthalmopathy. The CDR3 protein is CASSLSFRDTEAFF. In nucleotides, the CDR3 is TGTGCCAGCAGTTTATCCTTCCGGGACACTGAAGCTTTCTTT.